This T cell receptor beta chain stems from a study of regulatory T cells in long-lasting Graves disease. Both iRepertoire HTBI primers and Arm-PCR of CDR3 regions were used to build the TCR beta libraries. TCRdb used MiXCR to reprocess the multiplex PCR reads, holding one entry per CDR3 protein. The table has about 430,000 distinct CDR3 sequences, over 12% seen once. Study outcomes and limitations: Persistent Graves' patients had lower TCR diversity than newly diagnosed ones.

Regarding time point: newly diagnosed GD, antithyroid drugs for less than 3 months. Preparation of the TCR library used RNA extracted from PBMCs. V shed 5 bases and J shed 5 bases, with 21 bases lying between them. CDR1 is MDHEN and CDR2 is SYDVKM in the germline V gene. The CDR3 contains 16 residues. The sample holds many counts of this clonotype. Its antigen remains unknown. This sample also belongs to another study, concerning T cells in Graves' hyperthyroidism and ophthalmopathy.

This rearrangement joins TRBV28 to TRBJ1-2; maybe TRBD1 (5 bases). The receptor was derived from a woman aged 40 to 55 with Graves disease. The sample here was peripheral blood mononuclear cells (PBMCs), taken at new diagnosis, from a patient treated with antithyroid drugs. The DNA of the CDR3 is TGTGCCAGCAGTAAACCGGGACTCGTTGCGAGTTATGGCTACACCTTC. It encodes CASSKPGLVASYGYTF.